This T cell receptor beta chain was observed in a study of blood T cells in healthy people across ages. For the second PCR, which ran for roughly 7 to 11 cycles, a sample-barcoded 5' primer and a J-beta primer mix were used. One entry per CDR3 protein, called by TCRdb with MiXCR from the 5' RACE reads. Of 540,000 or so distinct CDR3 sequences listed, around 24% are singletons. This clonotype appeared a few times. Its antigen is undetermined. Germline V gene lookup returns CDR1 SGHTA and CDR2 FQGNSA. Losses at the gene ends were 4 bases for V and 3 bases for J; bases not matched to a gene: 4. The CDR3 runs to 14 residues. Study-wide results and limits: Bulk PBMC profiling left naive and antigen-experienced comparisons inconclusive.

These data are also associated with another study on T cells of mothers and their children.

This receptor was obtained from a boy between 10 and 17 years old in good health. Sequencing input: blood. The chain employs TRBV7-2 and TRBJ2-5, with TRBD2 matching 8 bases. Here the CDR3 DNA reads TGTGCCAGCAGCTCGGGGGGGGGAAAAGAGACCCAGTACTTC. This gives the protein CASSSGGGKETQYF.